The 6 T cell receptor beta chains listed next were all sequenced from one sample in a study of cytomegalovirus exposure and HLA in healthy donors. The PCR employed 60 Vbeta primers together with 13 Jbeta primers. The assay was immunoSEQ multiplex PCR, and TCRdb's table has in-frame clones only and misses some. Of around 100,000 clones in the sample, around 77% were seen once. The specimen sequenced was PBMCs. The receptors originated from a woman under 40 in good health and CMV-seropositive.

V gene TRBV29-1 combines with J gene TRBJ2-1, with 13 bases that match TRBD2. Germline V gene sequence: CDR1 SQVTM, CDR2 ANQGSEA. The ends lost 3 bases at V and 3 bases at J; junction bases unmatched: 8. This CDR3 has 17 residues. This CDR3 reads CSVDGTSGIQIYNEQFF. The CDR3 DNA sequence: TGCAGCGTTGACGGGACTAGCGGGATTCAAATCTACAATGAGCAGTTCTTC.

The chain joins TRBV4-1 to TRBJ2-1; D possibly corresponds to TRBD2 (5 bases). The CDR3 consists of 17 residues. The V and J ends lost 5 bases and 1 base respectively, with 18 bases between them. CDR1 is MGHRA and CDR2 is YSYEKL in the germline V gene. The CDR3 loop reads CASSKSGSSSSYNEQFF. In DNA, the CDR3 is TGCGCCAGCAGCAAAAGCGGAAGTAGCAGTTCCTACAATGAGCAGTTCTTC.

There are a few counts of this clone. This rearrangement joins TRBV6-4 to TRBJ2-3; D is undetermined. Trimming cost V 6 bases and J 0 bases, with 7 bases left between them. The CDR3 length is 13 residues. Germline V gene sequence: CDR1 MRHNA, CDR2 SNTAGT. The CDR3 DNA reads TGTGCCAGCAGCGTTACTAGCACAGATACGCAGTATTTT. It specifies CASSVTSTDTQYF.

The rearrangement links TRBV5-8 to TRBJ1-1; D gene unclear. The CDR3 has 16 residues. V was trimmed by 0 bases and J by 1 base, leaving 13 bases between them. Germline V gene sequence: CDR1 SGHTS, CDR2 YDEGEE. The CDR3: CASSLDLGTSNTEAFF. For the CDR3, the DNA is TGTGCCAGCAGCTTGGACCTGGGCACCTCGAACACTGAAGCTTTCTTT.

The chain couples TRBV27 to TRBJ1-1; weak D call: TRBD1 (5 bases). The CDR3 length is 13 residues. The V gene's germline CDR1 is MNHEY and CDR2 SMNVEV (reference sequence). Trimming left V 2 bases short and J 1 base short, with 5 bases between. The CDR3 loop reads CASSLRGNTEAFF. CDR3 nucleotide sequence: TGTGCCAGCAGTTTAAGGGGGAACACTGAAGCTTTCTTT.

CDR3 DNA: TGTGCTAGTGGTCAGGGACAACTTTACGAGCAGTACTTC. It specifies CASGQGQLYEQYF. The V call is TRBV12-5, the J call TRBJ2-7; D might be TRBD1 (6 bases). The V gene lost 5 bases and the J gene lost 4 bases, with 12 bases spanning the gap. Per the germline V gene, CDR1 is LGHNT and CDR2 is FRNRAP. The CDR3 contains 13 residues.